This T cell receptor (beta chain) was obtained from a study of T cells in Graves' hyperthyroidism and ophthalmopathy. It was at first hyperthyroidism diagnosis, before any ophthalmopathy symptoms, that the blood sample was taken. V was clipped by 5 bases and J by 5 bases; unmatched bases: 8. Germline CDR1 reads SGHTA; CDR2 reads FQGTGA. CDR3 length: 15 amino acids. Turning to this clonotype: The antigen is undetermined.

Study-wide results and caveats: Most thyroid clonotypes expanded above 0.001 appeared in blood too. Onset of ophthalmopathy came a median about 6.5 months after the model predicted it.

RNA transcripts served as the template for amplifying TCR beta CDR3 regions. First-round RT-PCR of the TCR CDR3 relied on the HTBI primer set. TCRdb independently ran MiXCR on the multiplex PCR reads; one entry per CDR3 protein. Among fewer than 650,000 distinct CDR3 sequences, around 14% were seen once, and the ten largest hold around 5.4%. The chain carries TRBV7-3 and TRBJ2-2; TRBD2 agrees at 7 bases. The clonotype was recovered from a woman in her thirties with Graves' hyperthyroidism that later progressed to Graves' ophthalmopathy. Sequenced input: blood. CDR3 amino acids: CASSQGRVETGELFF. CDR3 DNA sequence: TGTGCCAGCAGCCAAGGGAGGGTGGAAACCGGGGAGCTGTTTTTT.